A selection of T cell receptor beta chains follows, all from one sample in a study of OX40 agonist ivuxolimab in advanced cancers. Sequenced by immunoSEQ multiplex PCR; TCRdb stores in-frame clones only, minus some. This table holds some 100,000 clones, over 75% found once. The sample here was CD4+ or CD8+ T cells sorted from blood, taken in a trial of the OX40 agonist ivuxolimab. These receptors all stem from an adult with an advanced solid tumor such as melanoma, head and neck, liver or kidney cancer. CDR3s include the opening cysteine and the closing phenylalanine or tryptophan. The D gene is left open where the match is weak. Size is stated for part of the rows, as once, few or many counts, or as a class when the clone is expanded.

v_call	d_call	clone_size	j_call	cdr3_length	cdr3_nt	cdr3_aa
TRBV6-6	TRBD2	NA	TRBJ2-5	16	TGTGCCAGCAGCCAGGGGCTAGCGGGCGGGTGGGAGACCCAGTACTTC	CASSQGLAGGWETQYF
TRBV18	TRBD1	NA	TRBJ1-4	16	TGTGCCAGCTCACCCAACAGGGGCGGTGAAAATGAAAAACTGTTTTTT	CASSPNRGGENEKLFF
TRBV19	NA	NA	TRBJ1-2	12	TGTGCCAGCAAAGGGCAGGGGCATGGCTACACCTTC	CASKGQGHGYTF
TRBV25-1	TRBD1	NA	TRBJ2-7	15	TGTGCCAGCAGTGATCCGAGGCAGGGGGCCTACGAGCAGTACTTC	CASSDPRQGAYEQYF
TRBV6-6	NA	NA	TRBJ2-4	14	TGTGCCAGCAGTTACGGCCGCAGCGGAAACATTCAGTACTTC	CASSYGRSGNIQYF
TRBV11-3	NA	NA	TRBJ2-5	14	TGTGCCAGCAGCTCATCGGGAGAACGAGAGACCCAGTACTTC	CASSSSGERETQYF
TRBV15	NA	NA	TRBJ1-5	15	TGTGCCACCAGCAGAGATAAAGGGACTAATCAGCCCCAGCATTTT	CATSRDKGTNQPQHF
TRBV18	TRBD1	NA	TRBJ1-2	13	TGTGCCAGCTCACGGGACAGTCGCTATGGCTACACCTTC	CASSRDSRYGYTF
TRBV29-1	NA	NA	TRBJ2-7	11	TGCAGCGTTGAGTCAGGAAACGAGCAGTACTTC	CSVESGNEQYF
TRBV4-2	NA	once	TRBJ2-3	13	TGTGCCAGCAGCCAAGGGTGGGGAAATACGCAGTATTTT	CASSQGWGNTQYF
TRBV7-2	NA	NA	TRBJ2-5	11	TGTGCCAGCAGCCCGTTAGAGACCCAGTACTTC	CASSPLETQYF
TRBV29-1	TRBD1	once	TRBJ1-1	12	TGCAGCGCTGACAGGGGGAACACTGAAGCTTTCTTT	CSADRGNTEAFF
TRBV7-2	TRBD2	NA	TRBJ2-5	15	TGTGCCAGCAGCTTAAGCGGGAGGGCCTTGGAGACCCAGTACTTC	CASSLSGRALETQYF
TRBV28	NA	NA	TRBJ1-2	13	TGTGCCAGCCTCTTTAATGGGCCTGGAGGCTACACCTTC	CASLFNGPGGYTF
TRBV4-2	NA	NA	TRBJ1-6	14	TGTGCCAGCAGCCAAGACCAGGCGAATTCACCCCTCCACTTT	CASSQDQANSPLHF
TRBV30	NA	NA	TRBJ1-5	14	TGTGCCTGGAGCATAGGCTATGGCAATCAGCCCCAGCATTTT	CAWSIGYGNQPQHF
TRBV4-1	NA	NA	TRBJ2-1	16	TGCGCCAGCAGCCAAGAACTCGTGACAGCATTTTCGGAGCAGTTCTTC	CASSQELVTAFSEQFF
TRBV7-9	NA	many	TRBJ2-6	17	TGTGCCAGCAGCCCACCTTTCCGGAACTCTGGGGCCAACGTCCTGACTTTC	CASSPPFRNSGANVLTF
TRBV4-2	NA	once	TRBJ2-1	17	TGTGCCAGCAGCCAAGAAAGTACGGGAGAGGGGCACAATGAGCAGTTCTTC	CASSQESTGEGHNEQFF
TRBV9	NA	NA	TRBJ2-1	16	TGTGCCAGCAGCGTAGCGGGCGGGATGGCCTACAATGAGCAGTTCTTC	CASSVAGGMAYNEQFF
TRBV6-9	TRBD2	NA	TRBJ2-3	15	TGTGCCAGCACCCCGCTAGCGGGCCGGGGAGATACGCAGTATTTT	CASTPLAGRGDTQYF
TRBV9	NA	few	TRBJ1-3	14	TGTGCCAGCAGCGTAGGCAGCTCTGGAAACACCATATATTTT	CASSVGSSGNTIYF
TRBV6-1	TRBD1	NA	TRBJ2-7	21	TGTGCCAGCAGTGAAGTCCTCTGGACAGGGGGCGGCGGGAGTGCGTTCTACGAGCAGTACTTC	CASSEVLWTGGGGSAFYEQYF
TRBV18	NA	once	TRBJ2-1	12	TGTGCCAGCTCACCACCACACAATGAGCAGTTCTTC	CASSPPHNEQFF
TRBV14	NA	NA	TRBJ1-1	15	TGTGCCAGCAGCCCCCTAGGTGGGACTGCCCCTGAAGCTTTCTTT	CASSPLGGTAPEAFF
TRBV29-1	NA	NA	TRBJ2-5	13	TGCAGCGTTAAAAAGGAGCCTGGTGAGACCCAGTACTTC	CSVKKEPGETQYF
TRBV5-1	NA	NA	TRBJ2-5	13	TGCGCCAGCAGCTTTTCATCAGCAGAGACCCAGTACTTC	CASSFSSAETQYF
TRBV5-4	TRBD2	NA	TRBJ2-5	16	TGTGCCAGCAGCCCTGGTGCTAGCGGAGGGAAAGAGACCCAGTACTTC	CASSPGASGGKETQYF
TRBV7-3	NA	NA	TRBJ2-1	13	TGTGCCAGCAGCGCGGACGGACCGTTGGAGCAGTTCTTC	CASSADGPLEQFF